The clone carrying this T cell receptor beta chain was observed a handful of times. These data originate in a study of blood T cell repertoires in COVID-19. As for the study in general: From the United States, Italy and Spain came samples of acute and convalescent COVID-19.

V lost 5 bases, J lost 4 bases, and 5 bases lay in between. This CDR3 contains 11 residues. Germline V lookup: CDR1 MDHEN, CDR2 SYDVKM. As originally analysed: The authors estimated nucleated cell counts from reference gene primer amplification. Sequenced by immunoSEQ multiplex PCR; TCRdb stores in-frame clones only, minus some. Clone size and V and J calls were adopted from that table, with D and trimming inferred from the DNA. The data contain approximately 150,000 clones, approximately 85% of them seen just once; the ten biggest clones take up under 3.5%. It was during active infection that Seattle patients were enrolled and then longitudinally followed.

The sample consisted of peripheral blood. This receptor was obtained from a woman aged 80 or over with COVID-19, enrolled during active disease. The rearrangement uses TRBV28 and TRBJ2-5; D uncertain. The CDR3 here is CASSRGETQYF. Here the CDR3 DNA reads TGTGCCAGCAGTCGAGGAGAGACCCAGTACTTC. Full variable domain (missing parts from reference TRBV28 and TRBJ2-5): DVKVTQSSRYLVKRTGEKVFLECVQDMDHENMFWYRQDPGLGLRLIYFSYDVKMKEKGDIPEGYSVSREKKERFSLILESASTNQTSMYLCASSRGETQYFGPGTRLLVL.